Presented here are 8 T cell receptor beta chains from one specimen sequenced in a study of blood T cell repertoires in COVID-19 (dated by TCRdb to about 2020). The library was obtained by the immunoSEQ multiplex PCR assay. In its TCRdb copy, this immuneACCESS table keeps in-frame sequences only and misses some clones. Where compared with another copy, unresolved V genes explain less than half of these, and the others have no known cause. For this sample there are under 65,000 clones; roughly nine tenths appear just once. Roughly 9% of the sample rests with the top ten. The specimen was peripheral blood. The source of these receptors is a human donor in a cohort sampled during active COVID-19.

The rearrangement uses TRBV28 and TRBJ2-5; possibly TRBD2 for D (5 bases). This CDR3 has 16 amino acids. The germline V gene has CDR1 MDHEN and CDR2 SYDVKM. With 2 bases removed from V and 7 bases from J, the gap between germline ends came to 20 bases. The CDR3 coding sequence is TGTGCCAGCAGTTTACCTCATAATACTAGGGCGGTGACCCAGTACTTC. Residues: CASSLPHNTRAVTQYF.

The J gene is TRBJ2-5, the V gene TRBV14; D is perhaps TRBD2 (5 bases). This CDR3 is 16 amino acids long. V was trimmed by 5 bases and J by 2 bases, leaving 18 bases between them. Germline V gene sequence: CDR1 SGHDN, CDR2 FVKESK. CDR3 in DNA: TGTGCCAGCAGCACTCGACGGAGGATCCTACAAGAGACCCAGTACTTC. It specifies CASSTRRRILQETQYF.

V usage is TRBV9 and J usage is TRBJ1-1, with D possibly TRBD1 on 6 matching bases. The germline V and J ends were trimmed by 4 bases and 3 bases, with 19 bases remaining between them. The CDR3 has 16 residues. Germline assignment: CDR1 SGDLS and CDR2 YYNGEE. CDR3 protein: CASSPSGVQGYTEAFF. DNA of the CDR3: TGTGCCAGCAGCCCCTCCGGGGTACAGGGCTACACTGAAGCTTTCTTT. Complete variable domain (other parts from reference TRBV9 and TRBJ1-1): DSGVTQTPKHLITATGQRVTLRCSPRSGDLSVYWYQQSLDQGLQFLIQYYNGEERAKGNILERFSAQQFPDLHSELNLSSLELGDSALYFCASSPSGVQGYTEAFFGQGTRLTVV.

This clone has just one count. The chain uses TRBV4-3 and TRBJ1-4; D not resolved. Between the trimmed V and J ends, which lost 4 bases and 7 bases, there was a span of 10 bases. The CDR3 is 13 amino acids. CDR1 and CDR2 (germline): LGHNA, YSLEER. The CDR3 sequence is CASSPSGVEKLFF. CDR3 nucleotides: TGCGCCAGCAGCCCGTCAGGCGTTGAAAAACTGTTTTTT.

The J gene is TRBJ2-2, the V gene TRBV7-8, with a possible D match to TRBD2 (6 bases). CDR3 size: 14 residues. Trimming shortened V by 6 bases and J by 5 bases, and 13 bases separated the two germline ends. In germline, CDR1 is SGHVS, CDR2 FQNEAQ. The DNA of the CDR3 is TGTGCCAGCAGGCCCATTCTAGCGACCGGGGAGCTGTTTTTT. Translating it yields CASRPILATGELFF.

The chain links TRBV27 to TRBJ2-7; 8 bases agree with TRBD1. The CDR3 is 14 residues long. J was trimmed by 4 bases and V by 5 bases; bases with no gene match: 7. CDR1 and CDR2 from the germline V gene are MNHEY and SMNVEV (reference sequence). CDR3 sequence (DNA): TGTGCCAGCAGTCCCGGACAGGGAAAGTACGAGCAGTACTTC. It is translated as CASSPGQGKYEQYF.

Here the CDR3 reads CASSPPSGTSRLQETQYF. The CDR3 nucleotides read TGTGCCAGCAGCCCACCCTCCGGGACTAGCCGACTCCAGGAGACCCAGTACTTC. The chain couples TRBV13 to TRBJ2-5, with 9 bases that match TRBD2. After removal of 5 bases from V and 5 bases from J, the junction contained 18 bases not matched to a gene. CDR3 length: 18 residues. Per germline, CDR1 PRHDT and CDR2 FYEKMQ (reference sequence).

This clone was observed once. CDR3 sequence reads: CASSHGTSGSNQQFF. The CDR3 bases are TGCGCCAGCAGCCATGGGACTAGCGGTTCAAATCAGCAGTTCTTC. This chain joins TRBV4-3 and TRBJ2-1; 11 nucleotides agree with TRBD2. Per germline, CDR1 LGHNA and CDR2 YSLEER. V was pared by 3 bases and J by 11 bases, with 9 bases of the junction left unmatched. The CDR3 extends over 15 amino acids.